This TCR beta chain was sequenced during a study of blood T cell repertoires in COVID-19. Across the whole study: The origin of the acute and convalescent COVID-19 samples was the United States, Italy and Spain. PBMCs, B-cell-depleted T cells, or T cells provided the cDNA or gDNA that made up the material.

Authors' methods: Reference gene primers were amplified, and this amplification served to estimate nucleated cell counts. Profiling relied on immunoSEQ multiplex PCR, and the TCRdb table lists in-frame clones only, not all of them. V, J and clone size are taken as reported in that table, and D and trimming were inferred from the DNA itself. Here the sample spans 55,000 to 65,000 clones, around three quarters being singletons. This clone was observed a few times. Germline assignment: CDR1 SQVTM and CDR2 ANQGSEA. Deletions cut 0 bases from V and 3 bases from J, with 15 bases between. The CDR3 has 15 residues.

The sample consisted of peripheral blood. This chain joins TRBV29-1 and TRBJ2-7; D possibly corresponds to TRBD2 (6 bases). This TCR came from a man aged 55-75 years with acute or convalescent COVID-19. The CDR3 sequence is CSVEDGGGWNYEQYF. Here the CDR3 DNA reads TGCAGCGTTGAAGACGGCGGAGGGTGGAACTACGAGCAGTACTTC.